A selection of T cell receptor beta chains follows, all from one sample in a study of T-cell memory formation after mild COVID-19. Each CDR3 protein is one row after TCRdb ran MiXCR on the 5' RACE reads. The sample lists roughly 200,000 distinct CDR3 sequences, around 21% occurring once. Material: PBMCs or a T cell subset sorted from them (not recorded which). The source is an adult woman who had mild COVID-19 (a few samples of this study predate the infection). Cell type and time point are not known. CDR3s include the opening cysteine and the closing phenylalanine or tryptophan. A D gene is named only where the DNA matches it firmly. A clone size is listed for some rows: how often the clone was seen (once, few, many), or a class if it is expanded.

V	D	size	J	CDR3	DNA
TRBV6-5	-	few	TRBJ1-1	CASSYAKRTEAFF	TGTGCCAGCAGTTACGCAAAGCGCACTGAAGCTTTCTTT
TRBV21-1	-	-	TRBJ2-3	CASSSRARTDTQYF	TGTGCCAGCAGCTCCAGGGCCCGCACAGATACGCAGTATTTT
TRBV19	-	-	TRBJ2-1	CASSINGGRSYNEQFF	TGTGCCAGTAGTATCAACGGGGGTCGCTCCTACAATGAGCAGTTCTTC
TRBV7-6	-	few	TRBJ1-1	CASSPKRQGGTEAFF	TGTGCCAGCAGCCCAAAGAGGCAGGGAGGTACTGAAGCTTTCTTT
TRBV6-5	TRBD1	few	TRBJ2-1	CASSYWGQGDNEQFF	TGTGCCAGCAGTTATTGGGGACAGGGAGACAATGAGCAGTTCTTC
TRBV7-6	TRBD2	few	TRBJ2-7	CASSLDGGRSGTTKGLYEQYF	TGTGCCAGCAGCTTAGACGGGGGTAGGAGCGGGACCACAAAAGGCCTTTACGAGCAGTACTTC
TRBV6-1	-	-	TRBJ2-7	CASSDRGLSSYEQYF	TGTGCCAGCAGTGATCGCGGGCTAAGCTCCTACGAGCAGTACTTC
TRBV12-3/TRBV12-4	-	few	TRBJ2-6	CASSLGANVFSGANVLTF	TGTGCCAGCAGTTTGGGGGCTAACGTATTCTCTGGGGCCAACGTCCTGACTTTC
TRBV5-6	-	few	TRBJ1-3	CATNPGGSSSGNTIYF	TGTGCCACCAATCCCGGGGGCAGTAGCTCTGGAAACACCATATATTTT
TRBV14	TRBD1	few	TRBJ2-2	CASSQRQGTGELFF	TGTGCCAGCAGCCAGAGACAGGGCACCGGGGAGCTGTTTTTT
TRBV2	-	-	TRBJ1-2	CASSQDRRSYTF	TGTGCCAGCAGTCAGGACAGACGAAGCTACACCTTC
TRBV20-1	-	few	TRBJ1-1	CSARQRDTEAFF	TGCAGTGCTCGCCAGAGGGACACTGAAGCTTTCTTT
TRBV9	TRBD1	few	TRBJ1-2	CASSVTGGQGVDGYTF	TGTGCCAGCAGCGTAACGGGGGGACAGGGAGTGGATGGCTACACCTTC
TRBV7-6	-	few	TRBJ2-7	CASSSELGETVYEQYF	TGTGCCAGCAGCTCAGAATTGGGGGAGACAGTATACGAGCAGTACTTC
TRBV3-1	TRBD1	medium-sized	TRBJ2-2	CASSPRTGDTGELFF	TGTGCCAGCAGCCCCCGGACAGGGGACACCGGGGAGCTGTTTTTT
TRBV4-1	TRBD2	few	TRBJ2-3	CASSPAPGTTADTQYF	TGCGCCAGCAGCCCTGCACCCGGGACTACGGCAGATACGCAGTATTTT
TRBV6-5	TRBD1	few	TRBJ1-1	CASTTFPGQGTEAFF	TGTGCCAGCACTACTTTCCCCGGACAGGGCACTGAAGCTTTCTTT
TRBV6-1	-	-	TRBJ2-4	CASSEEGLARNIQYF	TGTGCCAGCAGTGAAGAGGGCCTGGCCAGGAACATTCAGTACTTC
TRBV27	-	-	TRBJ2-2	CASSTTGEGGELFF	TGTGCCAGCAGTACGACAGGGGAGGGCGGGGAGCTGTTTTTT
TRBV21-1	-	-	TRBJ1-2	CASSVSRRQHYGYTF	TGTGCCAGCAGCGTCTCCCGGCGACAGCACTATGGCTACACCTTC
TRBV20-1	-	-	TRBJ1-2	CSASPPWDNWGYTF	TGCAGTGCTAGCCCCCCATGGGACAACTGGGGCTACACCTTC
TRBV14	TRBD1	-	TRBJ1-2	CASSLRDRDYYGYTF	TGTGCCAGCAGCCTACGGGACAGAGATTACTATGGCTACACCTTC
TRBV4-1	TRBD2	-	TRBJ2-1	CASSQVLAGDLTNEQFF	TGCGCCAGCAGCCAAGTCCTAGCGGGAGACCTTACGAATGAGCAGTTCTTC
TRBV29-1	TRBD2	once	TRBJ2-7	CSATSGSSYEQYF	TGCAGCGCGACTAGCGGGAGCTCCTACGAGCAGTACTTC
TRBV30	-	-	TRBJ2-5	CAWSVGAGLETQYF	TGTGCCTGGAGTGTTGGGGCAGGGTTAGAGACCCAGTACTTC
TRBV11-3	TRBD2	-	TRBJ2-1	CASSLEAGGDNEQFF	TGTGCCAGCAGCTTAGAAGCGGGGGGGGACAATGAGCAGTTCTTC
TRBV5-1	-	-	TRBJ1-2	CASSLGRDNYGYTF	TGCGCCAGCAGCTTGGGAAGAGACAACTATGGCTACACCTTC
TRBV5-1	TRBD1	-	TRBJ2-7	CASSLPSGQLNYEQYF	TGCGCCAGCAGCTTACCCTCGGGACAGCTAAACTACGAGCAGTACTTC
TRBV27	-	-	TRBJ2-7	CASRVGRGRYEQYF	TGTGCCAGCAGAGTGGGTAGGGGTAGATACGAGCAGTACTTC
TRBV29-1	TRBD2	few	TRBJ2-3	CSVTAGVTDTQYF	TGCAGCGTCACAGCGGGGGTGACAGATACGCAGTATTTT
TRBV12-3/TRBV12-4	-	few	TRBJ1-1	CASSWRGRWPFTEAFF	TGTGCCAGCAGTTGGCGGGGGCGCTGGCCGTTCACTGAAGCTTTCTTT
TRBV7-2	-	-	TRBJ2-7	CASSLGVAGAYEQYF	TGTGCCAGCAGCTTAGGGGTCGCCGGTGCCTACGAGCAGTACTTC
TRBV9	TRBD1	-	TRBJ2-7	CASSGSTGTEQYF	TGTGCCAGCAGCGGCTCGACAGGGACGGAGCAGTACTTC
TRBV7-2	-	-	TRBJ1-1	CASSLAVGETEAFF	TGTGCCAGCAGCTTAGCCGTAGGGGAAACTGAAGCTTTCTTT